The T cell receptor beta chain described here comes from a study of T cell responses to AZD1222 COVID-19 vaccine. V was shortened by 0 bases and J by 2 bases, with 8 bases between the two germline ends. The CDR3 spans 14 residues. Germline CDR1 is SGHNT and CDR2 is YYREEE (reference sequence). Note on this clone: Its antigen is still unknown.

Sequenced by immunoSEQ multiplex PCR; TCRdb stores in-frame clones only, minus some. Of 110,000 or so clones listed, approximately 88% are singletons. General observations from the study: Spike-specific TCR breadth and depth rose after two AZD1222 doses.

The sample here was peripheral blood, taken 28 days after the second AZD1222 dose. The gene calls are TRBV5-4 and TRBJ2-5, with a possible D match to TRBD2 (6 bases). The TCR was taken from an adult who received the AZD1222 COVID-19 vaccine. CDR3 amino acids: CASSLAGVQETQYF. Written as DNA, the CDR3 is TGTGCCAGCAGCTTGGCGGGGGTTCAAGAGACCCAGTACTTC.